The 31 T cell receptor beta chains reported below all come from one sample, sequenced in a study of regulatory T cells in long-lasting Graves disease. As for time point: persistent/refractory GD, antithyroid drugs over 5 years with positive TRAb. Following extraction of RNA from PBMCs, that RNA was used to make the TCR library. To make TCR beta libraries, researchers used iRepertoire HTBI primers and Arm-PCR of CDR3 regions. TCRdb itself ran the multiplex PCR reads through MiXCR, one entry per CDR3 protein. The table has 360,000 or so distinct CDR3 sequences, less than 30% seen once; the top ten hold roughly a quarter. The sequenced sample was peripheral blood mononuclear cells (PBMCs), obtained when the disease was refractory, from a patient treated with antithyroid drugs. All receptors derive from a woman in her thirties or forties with Graves disease.

The chain links TRBV5-8 to TRBJ2-7; TRBD1 might be the D (6 bases). This CDR3 contains 14 residues. V shed 7 bases and J shed 2 bases, with 16 bases lying between them. Germline values: CDR1 SGHTS, CDR2 YDEGEE. The CDR3 DNA follows: TGTGCCAGCCTTGGGACACAGAGCCCCTACGAGCAGTACTTC. Its translation is CASLGTQSPYEQYF.

Ten or more counts support this clonotype. This sequence joins TRBV12-3 or TRBV12-4 and TRBJ2-2, with TRBD2 matching 11 bases. The ends lost 6 bases at V and 7 bases at J; junction bases unmatched: 10. The CDR3 has 16 residues. CDR3 loop: CASRFSGRAVGGELFF. CDR3 DNA: TGTGCCAGCAGATTTAGCGGGAGGGCCGTTGGCGGGGAGCTGTTTTTT.

Of note for this clonotype: Given a much more abundant clone one base away, this may be a read error. The chain employs TRBV11-2 and TRBJ2-7, with 9 bases identical to TRBD2. CDR1 is SGHAT and CDR2 is FQNNGV in the germline V gene. The V segment lost 2 bases and the J segment 6 bases; nucleotides outside the gene matches: 5. The length of the CDR3 is 14 residues. The CDR3 bases are TGTGCCAGCAGCTTACCGGGACTAGCCTGCGAGCAGTACTTC. Translation gives CASSLPGLACEQYF.

This clonotype was counted between two and nine times. The V gene is TRBV20-1, the J gene TRBJ2-7, with D unresolved. Looked up from germline, CDR1 is DFQATT and CDR2 is SNEGSKA (reference sequence). V lost 3 bases to trimming and J lost 1 base, with 4 bases between them. The CDR3 has 11 amino acids. The chain's CDR3 is CSASPSYEQYF. The CDR3 coding sequence is TGCAGTGCTAGCCCGTCCTACGAGCAGTACTTC.

This clonotype was seen at least ten times. The rearrangement uses TRBV7-2 and TRBJ2-2; D is undetermined. This CDR3 contains 14 residues. Germline CDR1 SGHTA, CDR2 FQGNSA. V dropped 5 bases and J dropped 2 bases, with 9 bases sitting between them. CDR3: CASSQRPNTGELFF. The CDR3 nucleotides are TGTGCCAGCAGCCAAAGGCCCAACACCGGGGAGCTGTTTTTT.

This clonotype came up a few times. The rearrangement links TRBV3-1 to TRBJ1-2; the D gene is possibly TRBD1 (6 bases). The CDR3 totals 14 residues. With 3 bases removed from V and 4 bases from J, the gap between germline ends came to 12 bases. Germline CDR1 is LGHDT and CDR2 is YNNKEL (reference sequence). The CDR3 loop is CASSHPGVSYGYTF. Written as DNA, the CDR3 is TGTGCCAGCAGCCATCCAGGGGTTAGCTATGGCTACACCTTC.

This clonotype was observed many times. V usage is TRBV7-9 and J usage is TRBJ2-5, with D maybe TRBD2 (6 bases). Trimming took off 8 bases at V and 5 bases at J, with 15 bases between the two ends. There are 13 residues in the CDR3. Germline V CDR1 and CDR2: SEHNR, FQNEAQ (reference sequence). The CDR3 DNA reads TGTGCCAGCGCGCCCTTAGGGAGGGAGACCCAGTACTTC. It codes for CASAPLGRETQYF.

This clonotype has a handful of counts. The chain joins TRBV7-9 to TRBJ1-1; D ambiguous. The CDR3 sequence is 13 residues long. Germline lookup yields CDR1 SEHNR and CDR2 FQNEAQ (reference sequence). V lost 7 bases, J lost 1 base, and 10 bases lay in between. The CDR3 DNA follows: TGTGCCAGCACCAATTCAGGGAACACTGAAGCTTTCTTT. Protein: CASTNSGNTEAFF.

This clonotype has a count of ten or more. V is TRBV6-1 and J is TRBJ2-2; 8 nucleotides match TRBD1. Germline V gives CDR1 MNHNS, CDR2 SASEGT. With V trimmed by 5 bases and J by 3 bases, 5 bases remained unmatched. The CDR3 extends over 15 amino acids. The CDR3 region has the DNA TGTGCCAGCAGTCGAACAGGGGGTGACACCGGGGAGCTGTTTTTT. It is translated as CASSRTGGDTGELFF.

The CDR3 loop reads CASSEGLAGGSGELFF. CDR3 DNA: TGTGCCAGCAGCGAGGGACTAGCGGGAGGGTCCGGGGAGCTGTTTTTT. The chain recombines TRBV7-2 with TRBJ2-2; 16 bases align to TRBD2. The CDR3 is made up of 16 amino acids. Looked up from germline, CDR1 is SGHTA and CDR2 is FQGNSA. Trimming at V came to 5 bases and at J to 6 bases, leaving 3 bases not matched to a gene.

This chain links TRBV5-1 with TRBJ2-5; 11 bases fit TRBD2. Trimming took 4 bases from V and 2 from J; bases not matched to a gene: 4. CDR3 length: 15 residues. Germline CDR1 SGHRS, CDR2 YFSETQ. This CDR3 reads CASSASGRSQETQYF. In DNA form, the CDR3 reads TGCGCCAGCAGCGCTAGCGGGAGGTCACAAGAGACCCAGTACTTC.

This clonotype showed up many times. For the CDR3, the DNA is TGCAGTGCTCTAAGGGACGGCTCCTACGAGCAGTACTTC. Amino acids: CSALRDGSYEQYF. The rearrangement joins TRBV20-1 to TRBJ2-7; D is possibly TRBD1 or TRBD2 (5 bases each). Trimming pared 5 bases from V and 0 bases from J, leaving 11 bases between. The CDR3 sequence is 13 residues long. CDR1 DFQATT and CDR2 SNEGSKA come from the germline V gene (reference sequence).

V and J are TRBV19 and TRBJ1-5; D is perhaps TRBD1 (5 bases). Germline V gene data show CDR1 as LNHDA and CDR2 as SQIVND (reference sequence). The V and J ends lost 3 bases and 0 bases respectively, with 12 bases between them. The CDR3 is made up of 16 amino acids. In DNA form, the CDR3 reads TGTGCCAGTAGTATGGCTGGACACAATAGCAATCAGCCCCAGCATTTT. It specifies CASSMAGHNSNQPQHF.

This clonotype was counted at least ten times. This chain connects TRBV10-3 to TRBJ2-7, with 7 bases fitting TRBD1. In germline, CDR1 is ENHRY, CDR2 SYGVKD. The CDR3 consists of 14 residues. J lost 5 bases, V lost 3 bases, and 7 bases had no gene match. CDR3 loop: CAISDPGQGDEQYF. In DNA form, the CDR3 reads TGTGCCATCAGTGACCCTGGGCAGGGGGACGAGCAGTACTTC.

This clonotype has a handful of counts. One junction end does not reproduce the germline sequence, and a read error may be involved. The chain couples TRBV5-1 to TRBJ2-1; a weak D match, TRBD2 (6 bases). CDR1 and CDR2 (germline): SGHRS, YFSETQ. The CDR3 runs to 15 residues. This CDR3 is CASSLLARSYNEQFF. Here the CDR3 DNA reads TGTGCCAGCAGCTTGCTAGCGCGGTCCTACAATGAGCAGTTCTTC.

At least ten counts were recorded for this clonotype. V gene TRBV2 combines with J gene TRBJ1-6; no clear D gene. Germline V CDR1 and CDR2: SNHLY, FYNNEI. V shed 5 bases and J shed 10 bases, with 9 bases lying between them. The CDR3 runs 12 residues. The CDR3 reads CASSPEYSPLHF. CDR3 DNA sequence: TGTGCCAGCAGTCCTGAGTACTCACCCCTCCACTTT. Based on the CDR3 plus reference TRBV2 and TRBJ1-6, the full variable domain is EPEVTQTPSHQVTQMGQEVILRCVPISNHLYFYWYRQILGQKVEFLVSFYNNEISEKSEIFDDQFSVERPDGSNFTLKIRSTKLEDSAMYFCASSPEYSPLHFGNGTRLTVT.

This clonotype occurred a few times. V gene TRBV20-1 combines with J gene TRBJ1-1, with TRBD1 matching over 10 bases. Trimming at V came to 4 bases and at J to 0 bases, leaving 11 bases not matched to a gene. Germline loops: CDR1 DFQATT, CDR2 SNEGSKA (reference sequence). This CDR3 spans 17 amino acids. The CDR3 protein is CSATSIQDRGMNTEAFF. CDR3 nucleotide sequence: TGCAGTGCTACGTCTATACAGGACAGGGGGATGAACACTGAAGCTTTCTTT.

This clonotype was recorded many times. A junction end diverges from the germline sequence, so it may reflect a read error. The gene calls are TRBV6-9 and TRBJ2-2; TRBD1 might be the D (6 bases). The CDR3 consists of 14 residues. Germline V gives CDR1 MNHGY, CDR2 SVAAGI. The CDR3 region is CASSAQGYTGELFF. The CDR3 region has the DNA TGCGCCAGCAGTGCTCAGGGGTACACCGGGGAGCTGTTTTTT.

A remark on this clonotype: A read error may be the cause here, since a much bigger clone is one base away. This chain joins TRBV6-1 and TRBJ2-7; 8 nucleotides align to TRBD1. CDR3 length: 15 amino acids. Germline V gives CDR1 MNHNS, CDR2 SASEGT. The CDR3: CASSEFGQGLHEQYF. Written as DNA, the CDR3 is TGCGCCAGCAGTGAGTTCGGACAGGGATTACATGAGCAGTACTTC.

In its sample, this clonotype was seen many times. Here the CDR3 DNA reads TGTGCCAGCAGTCAGGATAGCGGACTACCTGCCTACGAGCAGTACTTC. Translation: CASSQDSGLPAYEQYF. V usage is TRBV27 and J usage is TRBJ2-7, with a possible D match to TRBD2 (6 bases). CDR1 is MNHEY and CDR2 is SMNVEV in the germline V gene (reference sequence). The V end was cut by 5 bases, the J end by 2 bases, with 19 bases between. The CDR3 covers 16 residues.

This clonotype was recorded at least ten times. The chain joins TRBV10-3 to TRBJ2-7; tentative D call: TRBD1 (6 bases). Germline V gene sequence: CDR1 ENHRY, CDR2 SYGVKD. There are 12 residues in the CDR3. V was cut by 9 bases and J by 5 bases, with 14 bases left in between. CDR3 amino acids: CAINTGSDEQYF. The CDR3 region has the DNA TGTGCCATTAACACAGGGTCCGACGAGCAGTACTTC.

This chain uses TRBV2 with TRBJ2-3, with 7 bases matching TRBD2. V lost 6 bases to trimming and J lost 6 bases; unmatched junction nucleotides: 9. CDR1 and CDR2 from the germline V gene are SNHLY and FYNNEI. CDR3 size: 14 residues. CDR3 amino acids: CASSGFSGKDTQYF. DNA for the CDR3: TGTGCCAGCAGCGGCTTCAGCGGGAAGGATACGCAGTATTTT.

This clonotype was detected many times. The gene calls are TRBV28 and TRBJ2-7; 10 bases map to TRBD2. Per the germline V gene, CDR1 is MDHEN and CDR2 is SYDVKM. The CDR3 spans 17 residues. V dropped 4 bases and J dropped 4; count of bases not matched to a gene: 13. The CDR3 DNA sequence: TGTGCCAGCAGTTCCGGAGCGGGAGGGCCGATTCCATACGAGCAGTACTTC. It yields the protein CASSSGAGGPIPYEQYF.

This clonotype was picked up many times. J is TRBJ2-5 and V is TRBV29-1; maybe TRBD1 (6 bases). V was trimmed by 7 bases and J by 4 bases, leaving 16 bases between them. From germline, CDR1 is SQVTM and CDR2 ANQGSEA. The CDR3 totals 13 residues. The CDR3 sequence is CSAFTGHRETQYF. In nucleotides, the CDR3 is TGCAGCGCCTTCACGGGACACCGAGAGACCCAGTACTTC.

This clonotype occurred a few times. This chain joins TRBV4-1 and TRBJ2-7; D uncertain. Trimming stripped 0 bases from V and 5 bases from J, with 5 bases between. The germline V gene has CDR1 MGHRA and CDR2 YSYEKL. The CDR3 totals 12 residues. The CDR3 DNA sequence: TGCGCCAGCAGCCAAGATCAGGACGAGCAGTACTTC. It codes for CASSQDQDEQYF.

The rearrangement joins TRBV2 to TRBJ2-1; 11 bases are shared with TRBD1. Germline V lookup: CDR1 SNHLY, CDR2 FYNNEI. J lost 6 bases, V lost 7 bases, and 11 bases had no gene match. The CDR3 consists of 16 residues. CDR3 amino acids: CASTVLDRGLGNEQFF. The CDR3 DNA reads TGTGCCAGCACCGTACTGGACAGGGGGCTTGGCAATGAGCAGTTCTTC.

This clonotype was observed many times. The rearrangement links TRBV2 to TRBJ2-1; 15 bases match TRBD2. The V gene end was trimmed by 6 bases and the J gene end by 4 bases; junction bases not matched to a gene: 4. The CDR3 has 16 amino acids. Germline V CDR1 and CDR2: SNHLY, FYNNEI. The CDR3 region is CASRKGLAGGYNEQFF. The CDR3 region has the DNA TGTGCCAGCAGGAAAGGACTAGCGGGAGGGTACAATGAGCAGTTCTTC.

The CDR3 loop is CASSPWTGKGNEQFF. CDR3 coding DNA: TGTGCCAGCAGCCCCTGGACAGGGAAGGGGAATGAGCAGTTCTTC. The chain couples TRBV7-2 to TRBJ2-1, with 8 bases lining up with TRBD1. This CDR3 is 15 amino acids long. Germline V gene sequence: CDR1 SGHTA, CDR2 FQGNSA. V dropped 5 bases and J dropped 7; count of bases not matched to a gene: 10.

This chain links TRBV7-8 with TRBJ1-5; 8 nucleotides line up with TRBD1. CDR1 SGHVS and CDR2 FQNEAQ come from the germline V gene. Losses at the gene ends were 4 bases for V and 3 bases for J; bases not matched to a gene: 17. The CDR3 has 19 amino acids. The CDR3 spells CASSSIDRGRSWNNQPQHF. For the CDR3, the DNA is TGTGCCAGCAGCTCCATCGACAGGGGCCGGAGTTGGAACAATCAGCCCCAGCATTTT.

V gene TRBV2 combines with J gene TRBJ2-3; D possibly corresponds to TRBD2 (6 bases). The CDR3 has 15 residues. CDR1 and CDR2 from the germline V gene are SNHLY and FYNNEI. Trimming took off 1 base at V and 0 bases at J, with 8 bases between the two ends. The CDR3 bases are TGTGCCAGCAGTGAAGAACTAGCTAGCACAGATACGCAGTATTTT. Translating gives CASSEELASTDTQYF. Looking up the rest from reference TRBV2 and TRBJ2-3 gives the full variable domain: EPEVTQTPSHQVTQMGQEVILRCVPISNHLYFYWYRQILGQKVEFLVSFYNNEISEKSEIFDDQFSVERPDGSNFTLKIRSTKLEDSAMYFCASSEELASTDTQYFGPGTRLTVL.

J is TRBJ2-5 and V is TRBV11-2; no definite D call. The germline V and J ends were trimmed by 0 bases and 7 bases, with 12 bases remaining between them. Germline CDR1 is SGHAT and CDR2 is FQNNGV. The CDR3 extends over 14 amino acids. As DNA, the CDR3 is TGTGCCAGCAGCTTAGAGCTGACCCCCGGGACCCAGTACTTC. This translates into CASSLELTPGTQYF.